This note documents a single T cell receptor (beta chain) sequence. What this receptor recognizes is not known. No much larger clonotype is one base removed from it; base qualities were not supplied. From a lookup of the germline V gene, CDR1 and CDR2 are SGHRS and YFSETQ. The CDR3 starts with the cysteine, ends with the phenylalanine, and has 16 residues. Only the CDR3 DNA is retained, 48 bases long and in frame from the first base. The V end gives up 0 bases and the J end 4 bases, leaving 6 bases in the junction not matched to a gene. Samples from volunteer blood donors who had recovered from COVID-19 were contributed by a second Seattle source. Whole blood was collected in K2EDTA tubes by collaborating institutions according to the institutions' own protocols. For TCRbeta analysis, collaborators shipped samples as frozen whole blood, isolated PBMCs, or DNA extracted from either of those sample types.

These data originate in a study of blood T cell repertoires in COVID-19 (dated by TCRdb to 2018 to 2020). In terms of the full investigation: Samples covering the acute and convalescent phases of COVID-19 were provided by collaborators in the United States, Italy and Spain. Where HLA class I and class II types were available, the types were taken from metadata supplied by the sample provider, not from assay-based typing. The dataset comprised deeply sampled blood TCRbeta repertoires from subjects exposed to, actively infected with, or recovered from COVID-19. Samples were obtained from the ongoing ImmuneRACE study (first 160 participants) and from 1,200 or so subjects provided by 6 global collaborators. The sample metadata nearly always contained a de-identified subject ID, COVID-19 status, age in years and sex. The prospective study material was composed of cDNA or gDNA derived from T cells, B-cell-depleted T cells, or PBMCs. The repertoires were made available in a free public database intended to serve as a resource for research on the immune response to SARS-CoV-2.

The immunoSEQ Assay, a bias-controlled multiplex PCR, was used to amplify TCRbeta CDR3 regions from genomic DNA. Concerning the study's data processing: The number of nucleated cells in each sample was estimated from the amplification of reference gene primers within the assay. To quantify the absolute abundance of each unique TCRbeta CDR3 rearrangement, sequence reads were collapsed and filtered. For each sample, productive Simpson clonality was calculated by taking the square root of Simpson's diversity index across productive rearrangements. This immuneACCESS table, as held by TCRdb, lists in-frame sequences with V and J called but not all clones. Of the missing ones, under half trace to an unresolved V gene in checked studies; the others have no known cause. V and J calls and clone size follow that table, whereas D and trimming were derived from the DNA. The table for this sample lists around 250,000 clones; roughly 89% of them were counted only once. The biggest ten clones account for approximately 5% of the sample.

What the research found in general, with its limitations: How much clinical and demographic metadata was included differed by source and by participant, and the metadata was provided uncurated.

The TCR sequence derives from a woman aged 35 to 49 who had recovered from COVID-19. Input material: peripheral blood. This sequence uses TRBV5-1 and TRBJ2-3, and TRBD2 matches 9 of the central bases. The CDR3 has the sequence CASSLDLAGPPDTQYF. The nucleotide sequence reads as follows: TGCGCCAGCAGCTTGGATCTAGCGGGACCCCCAGATACGCAGTATTTT.